The sequence of this T cell receptor (beta chain) was determined in a study of blood T cells in healthy people across ages (dated by TCRdb to about 2015). Turning to the overall study: In model experiments, template switching captured about one uniquely barcoded TCR beta cDNA molecule for every two T cells. The study measured age-related changes in TCR beta repertoire diversity using deep sequencing normalized with unique cDNA molecular identifiers. The donors were split into four age groups: young (average 16 years), middle-aged (over 35), aged (62) and long-lived (roughly 77). Donors of different ages were randomly distributed across sequencing lanes to avoid experimental bias. For two donors (one aged 18 to 30 and one aged 80 or older), the study analyzed two additional independent replicas of 1 million unique cDNA reads from the same blood draw.

Libraries were made using 5' RACE. The sequencer listed for this sample is Illumina HiSeq 2500. The second PCR ran for roughly 7 to 12 cycles and used a J-beta primer mix along with a sample-barcoded 5' primer. A unique molecular identifier was introduced onto each TCR beta cDNA molecule by a template-switch 5' adaptor carrying 12 random nucleotides. Each sample yielded at least 3 million CDR3-containing paired-end reads. All of the RNA was converted into first-strand cDNA using the Mint cDNA synthesis kit, with a TRBC-specific oligonucleotide serving as the primer. Following uracil-DNA glycosylase treatment, a first 18-cycle PCR with universal primers M1SS and BC2_uni_R was performed on all cDNA. Per the authors' processing: For normalization, 1 million high-quality reads, each with a distinct molecular identifier, were randomly selected from each sample. Reads with shared molecular identifiers were discarded instead of being binned into consensus sequences. CDR3 identification, clonotype clustering and error correction used MiTCR with a Q25 quality threshold and the strictest error-elimination algorithm. A nonparametric unseen species model with Euler transformation was used to estimate a lower bound on total TCR beta diversity. The public reads were reprocessed in TCRdb via fastp at Q25 and MiXCR, keeping in-frame beta chains. Each entry merges the rows of one CDR3 protein and shows their most common DNA and genes. TCRdb, not the original authors, processed these V and J calls. The table for this sample lists 1.5 million to 2 million distinct CDR3 sequences; less than 50% of them were counted only once. In total, the top ten clones hold more than 2% of the sample.

This clonotype was found once. Its binding antigen is unknown. No much larger clone exists at a distance of one base, and base qualities are not known. Overall results and qualifications from the work: Since profiling was done on bulk unsorted PBMCs, naive and antigen-experienced compartments could not be conclusively compared. Compared with the aged group, more naive CD4+ T cells, fewer expanded clones and increased TCR diversity were shown by the long-lived group, suggesting age selection. Because donor CMV infection status was unknown, age-related changes in expanded clonotypes were potentially confounded. Estimates of total diversity based on one million sequenced T cells were considered lower bounds and underestimates. Observed TCR beta diversity per million T cells fell roughly linearly with age, and a significant reduction was already apparent by age around 36. There was a strong correlation between observed TCR beta diversity and the percentage of naive T cells measured by flow cytometry.

Systemically healthy Caucasian individuals from Russia, about 38 in total and aged about 6 to 90 years, were included as donors. Around 10 milliliters of peripheral blood were collected from each donor into EDTA-treated Vacutainer tubes. PBMCs were isolated by Ficoll-Paque density-gradient centrifugation, with at least 6 million obtained per sample. Total RNA, at least 5.5 micrograms per sample, was extracted from PBMCs with Trizol reagent. The percentages of naive CD45RAhigh/CD27high T cells were determined by flow cytometry on a PBMC aliquot from every donor. The clonotype was recovered from a woman aged 40 to 50 in good health. Material for sequencing was blood.

This receptor has the CDR3 CASSLVASVDTQYF. DNA sequence: TGTGCCAGCAGCTTAGTGGCGTCCGTCGATACGCAGTATTTT. The chain uses TRBV11-3 and TRBJ2-3, with no confidently assigned D gene. Per the germline V gene, SGHNT is the CDR1 and YENEEA is the CDR2. V is pared back by 1 base and J by 6 bases, with 11 bases lying between the germline termini. The CDR3 sequence holds 14 residues, the cysteine and phenylalanine included. Only CDR3 DNA remains: 42 bases, in frame from the first base.